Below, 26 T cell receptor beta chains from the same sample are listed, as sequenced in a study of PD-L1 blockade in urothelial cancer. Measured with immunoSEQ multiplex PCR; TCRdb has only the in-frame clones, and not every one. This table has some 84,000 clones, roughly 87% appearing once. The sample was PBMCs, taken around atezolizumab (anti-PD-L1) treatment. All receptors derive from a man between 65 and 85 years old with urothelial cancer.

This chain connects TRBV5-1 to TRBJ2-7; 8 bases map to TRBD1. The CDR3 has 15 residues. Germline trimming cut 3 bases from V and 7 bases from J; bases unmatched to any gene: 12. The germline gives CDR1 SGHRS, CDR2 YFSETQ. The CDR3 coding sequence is TGCGCCAGCAGCTCCTTCGGGACAGGTGGTCGGGAGCAGTACTTC. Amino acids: CASSSFGTGGREQYF.

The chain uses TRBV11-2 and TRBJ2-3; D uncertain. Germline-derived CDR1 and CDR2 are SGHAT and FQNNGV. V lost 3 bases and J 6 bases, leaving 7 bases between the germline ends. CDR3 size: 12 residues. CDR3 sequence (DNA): TGTGCCAGCAGCTTCGCGGCCGATACGCAGTATTTT. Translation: CASSFAADTQYF.

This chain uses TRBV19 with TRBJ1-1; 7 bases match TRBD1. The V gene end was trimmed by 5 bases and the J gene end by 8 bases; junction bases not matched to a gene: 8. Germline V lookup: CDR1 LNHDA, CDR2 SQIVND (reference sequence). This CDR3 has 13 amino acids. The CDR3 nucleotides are TGTGCCAGTAGTCAGGCAGGGGGAAGAGAAGCTTTCTTT. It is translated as CASSQAGGREAFF.

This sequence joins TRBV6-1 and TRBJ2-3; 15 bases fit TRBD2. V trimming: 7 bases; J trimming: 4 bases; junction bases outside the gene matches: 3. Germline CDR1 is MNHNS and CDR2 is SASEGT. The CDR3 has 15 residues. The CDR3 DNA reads TGTGCCAGCAAAGGACTAGCGGGAGGGCCAGATACGCAGTATTTT. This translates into CASKGLAGGPDTQYF.

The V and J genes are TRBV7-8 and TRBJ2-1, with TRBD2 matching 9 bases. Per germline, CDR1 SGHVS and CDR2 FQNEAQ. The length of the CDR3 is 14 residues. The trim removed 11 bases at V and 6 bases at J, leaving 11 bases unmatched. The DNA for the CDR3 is TGTGCCTCAGGTCGGGCGGGAGGGGGCAATGAGCAGTTCTTC. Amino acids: CASGRAGGGNEQFF. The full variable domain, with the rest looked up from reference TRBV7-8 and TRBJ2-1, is GAGVSQSPRYKVAKRGQDVALRCDPISGHVSLFWYQQALGQGPEFLTYFQNEAQLDKSGLPSDRFFAERPEGSVSTLKIQRTQQEDSAVYLCASGRAGGGNEQFFGPGTRLTVL.

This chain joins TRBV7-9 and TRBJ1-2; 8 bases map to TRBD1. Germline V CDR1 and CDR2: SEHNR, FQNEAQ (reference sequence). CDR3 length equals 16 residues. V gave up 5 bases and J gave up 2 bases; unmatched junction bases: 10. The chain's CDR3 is CASSVQRQGPNYGYTF. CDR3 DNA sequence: TGTGCCAGCAGCGTACAGCGACAGGGGCCCAACTATGGCTACACCTTC.

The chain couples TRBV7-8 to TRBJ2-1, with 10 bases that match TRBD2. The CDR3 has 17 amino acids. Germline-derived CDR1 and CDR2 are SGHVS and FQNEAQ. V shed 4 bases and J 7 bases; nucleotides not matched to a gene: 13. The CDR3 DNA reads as TGTGCCAGCAGCTCGGGAGGAGCTAGCGGGAGACTAAATGAGCAGTTCTTC. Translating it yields CASSSGGASGRLNEQFF.

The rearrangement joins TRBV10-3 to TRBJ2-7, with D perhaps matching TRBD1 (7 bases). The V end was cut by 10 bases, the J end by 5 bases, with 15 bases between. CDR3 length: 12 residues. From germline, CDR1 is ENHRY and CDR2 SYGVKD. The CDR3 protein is CATGGTADEQYF. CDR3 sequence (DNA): TGTGCCACGGGCGGGACAGCGGACGAGCAGTACTTC.

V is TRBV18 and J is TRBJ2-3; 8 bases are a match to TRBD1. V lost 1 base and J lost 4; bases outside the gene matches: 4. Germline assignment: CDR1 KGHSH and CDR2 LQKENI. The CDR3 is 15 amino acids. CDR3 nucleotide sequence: TGTGCCAGCTCACCACGGCAGGGGGCCTCAGATACGCAGTATTTT. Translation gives CASSPRQGASDTQYF.

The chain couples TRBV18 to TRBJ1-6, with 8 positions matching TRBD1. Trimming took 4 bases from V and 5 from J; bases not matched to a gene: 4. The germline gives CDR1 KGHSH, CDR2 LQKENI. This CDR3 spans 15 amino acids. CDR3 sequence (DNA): TGTGCCAGCTCACACGGACAGGGCGATAATTCACCCCTCCACTTT. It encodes CASSHGQGDNSPLHF.

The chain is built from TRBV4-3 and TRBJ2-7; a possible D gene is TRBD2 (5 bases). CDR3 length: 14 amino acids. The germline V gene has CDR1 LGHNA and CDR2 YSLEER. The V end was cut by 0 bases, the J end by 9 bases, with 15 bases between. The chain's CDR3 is CASSQDRGSRGQYF. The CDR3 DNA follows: TGCGCCAGCAGCCAAGATCGGGGTAGCCGCGGGCAGTACTTC.

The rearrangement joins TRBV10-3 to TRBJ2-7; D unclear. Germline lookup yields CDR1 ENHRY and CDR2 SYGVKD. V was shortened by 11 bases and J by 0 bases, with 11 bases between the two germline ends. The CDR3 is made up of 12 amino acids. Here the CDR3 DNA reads TGTGCCTTTGGCGGAGTCTCCTACGAGCAGTACTTC. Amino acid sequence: CAFGGVSYEQYF.

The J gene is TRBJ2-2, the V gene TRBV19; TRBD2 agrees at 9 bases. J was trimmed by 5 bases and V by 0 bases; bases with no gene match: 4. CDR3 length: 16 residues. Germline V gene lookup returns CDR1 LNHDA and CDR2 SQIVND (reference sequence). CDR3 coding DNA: TGTGCCAGTAGTATAGAGCTGGCGGGAGGGACCGGGGAGCTGTTTTTT. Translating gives CASSIELAGGTGELFF.

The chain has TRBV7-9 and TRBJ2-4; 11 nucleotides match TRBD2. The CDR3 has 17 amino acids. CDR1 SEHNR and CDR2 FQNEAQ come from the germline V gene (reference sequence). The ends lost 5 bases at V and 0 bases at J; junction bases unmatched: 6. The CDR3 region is CASSPPGLAVAKNIQYF. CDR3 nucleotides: TGTGCCAGCAGCCCACCGGGACTAGCGGTAGCCAAAAACATTCAGTACTTC.

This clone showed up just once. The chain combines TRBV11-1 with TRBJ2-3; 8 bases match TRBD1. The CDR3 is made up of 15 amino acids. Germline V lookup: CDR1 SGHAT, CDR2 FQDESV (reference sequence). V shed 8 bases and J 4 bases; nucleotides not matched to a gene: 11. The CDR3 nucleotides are TGTGCCAGCGCCCCAGGGGGCGCATATTCAGATACGCAGTATTTT. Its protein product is CASAPGGAYSDTQYF.

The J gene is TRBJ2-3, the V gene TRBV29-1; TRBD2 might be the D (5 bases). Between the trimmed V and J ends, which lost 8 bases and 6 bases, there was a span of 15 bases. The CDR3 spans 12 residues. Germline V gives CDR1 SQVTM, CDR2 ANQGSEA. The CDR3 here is CSITPWEDTQYF. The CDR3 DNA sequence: TGCAGCATTACACCCTGGGAGGATACGCAGTATTTT.

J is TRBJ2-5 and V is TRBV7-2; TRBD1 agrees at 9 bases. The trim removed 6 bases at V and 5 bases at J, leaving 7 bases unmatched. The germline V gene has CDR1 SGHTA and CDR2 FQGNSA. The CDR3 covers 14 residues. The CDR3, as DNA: TGTGCCAGCAGAACGACAGGGGGGAGGGAGACCCAGTACTTC. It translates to CASRTTGGRETQYF.

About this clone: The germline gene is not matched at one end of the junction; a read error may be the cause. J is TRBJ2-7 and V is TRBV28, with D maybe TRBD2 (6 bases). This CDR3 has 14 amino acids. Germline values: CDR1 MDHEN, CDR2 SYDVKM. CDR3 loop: CASSSGLHNYGQYF. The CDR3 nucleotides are TGTGCCAGCAGTTCGGGACTTCACAACTACGGGCAGTACTTC.

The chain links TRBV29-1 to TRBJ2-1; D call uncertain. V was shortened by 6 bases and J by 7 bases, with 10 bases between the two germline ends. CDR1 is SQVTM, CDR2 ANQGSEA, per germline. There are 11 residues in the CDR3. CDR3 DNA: TGCAGCGTCGGAGAAATGAATGAGCAGTTCTTC. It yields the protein CSVGEMNEQFF.

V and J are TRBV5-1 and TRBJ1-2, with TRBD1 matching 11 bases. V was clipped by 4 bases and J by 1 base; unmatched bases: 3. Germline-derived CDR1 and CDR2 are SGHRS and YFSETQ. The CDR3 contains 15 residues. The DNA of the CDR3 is TGCGCCAGCAGCCCCGGGACAGGGGGTAACTATGGCTACACCTTC. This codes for CASSPGTGGNYGYTF.

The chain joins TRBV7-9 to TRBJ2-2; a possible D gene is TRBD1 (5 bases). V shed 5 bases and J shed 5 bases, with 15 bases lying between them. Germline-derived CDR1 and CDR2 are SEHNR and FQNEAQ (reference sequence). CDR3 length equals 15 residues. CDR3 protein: CASSHPLKGTGELFF. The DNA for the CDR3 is TGTGCCAGCAGCCATCCCCTCAAGGGGACCGGGGAGCTGTTTTTT.

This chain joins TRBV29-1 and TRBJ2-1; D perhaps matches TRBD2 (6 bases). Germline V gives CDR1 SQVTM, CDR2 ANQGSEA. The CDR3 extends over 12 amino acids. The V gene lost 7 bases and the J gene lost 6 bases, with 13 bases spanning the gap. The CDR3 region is CSATRGVNEQFF. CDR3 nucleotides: TGCAGCGCAACACGCGGGGTCAATGAGCAGTTCTTC.

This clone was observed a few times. CDR3 residues: CAIRRDEQYF. CDR3 nucleotides: TGTGCCATCAGGCGGGACGAGCAGTACTTC. This chain uses TRBV10-3 with TRBJ2-7; D perhaps matches TRBD2 (5 bases). This CDR3 has 10 amino acids. The germline V gene has CDR1 ENHRY and CDR2 SYGVKD. The V and J ends lost 6 bases and 5 bases respectively, with 5 bases between them.

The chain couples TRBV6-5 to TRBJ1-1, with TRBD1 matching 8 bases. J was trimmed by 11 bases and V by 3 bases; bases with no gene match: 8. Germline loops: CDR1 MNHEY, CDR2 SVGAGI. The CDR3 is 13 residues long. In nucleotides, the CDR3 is TGTGCCAGCAGTTATGGACAGGGTACCGCTGCTTTCTTT. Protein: CASSYGQGTAAFF.

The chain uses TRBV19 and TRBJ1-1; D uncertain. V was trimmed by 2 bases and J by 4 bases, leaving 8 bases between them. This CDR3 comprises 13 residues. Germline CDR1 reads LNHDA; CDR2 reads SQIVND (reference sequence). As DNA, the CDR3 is TGTGCCAGTAGTATATCGGGGAGCACTGAAGCTTTCTTT. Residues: CASSISGSTEAFF.

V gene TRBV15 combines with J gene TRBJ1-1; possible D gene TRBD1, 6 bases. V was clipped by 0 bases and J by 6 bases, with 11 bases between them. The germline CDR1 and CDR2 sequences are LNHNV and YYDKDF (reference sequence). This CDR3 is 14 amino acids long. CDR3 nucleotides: TGTGCCACCAGCAGAGAAGGGGGGGCGGCTGAAGCTTTCTTT. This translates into CATSREGGAAEAFF.